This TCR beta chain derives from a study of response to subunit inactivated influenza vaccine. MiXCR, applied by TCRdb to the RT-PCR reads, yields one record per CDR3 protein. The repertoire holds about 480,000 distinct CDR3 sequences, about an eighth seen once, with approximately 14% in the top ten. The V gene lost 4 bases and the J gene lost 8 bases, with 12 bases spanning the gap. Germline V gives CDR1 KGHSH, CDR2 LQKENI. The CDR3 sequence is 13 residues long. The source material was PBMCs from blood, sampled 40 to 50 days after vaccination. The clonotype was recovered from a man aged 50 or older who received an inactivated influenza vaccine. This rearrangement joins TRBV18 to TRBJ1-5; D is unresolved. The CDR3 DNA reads TGTGCCAGCTCACTCTCGGAGAGGGAGCCCCAGCATTTT. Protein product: CASSLSEREPQHF. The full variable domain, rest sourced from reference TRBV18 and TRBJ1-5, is NAGVMQNPRHLVRRRGQEARLRCSPMKGHSHVYWYRQLPEEGLKFMVYLQKENIIDESGMPKERFSAEFPKEGPSILRIQQVVRGDSAAYFCASSLSEREPQHFGDGTRLSIL.